Below, one T cell receptor (beta chain) is given with its context. This clone was recorded once. This receptor's antigen is unknown. No much larger clonotype is one base removed from it; base qualities were not supplied. This sample is part of a study of T cell changes during pregnancy in multiple sclerosis (dated by TCRdb to about 2019). Study-level background: Changes in the T cell repertoire over the course of pregnancy were examined in this study in women with multiple sclerosis.

Preparation of the library involved the immunoSEQ multiplex PCR assay. Drawn from immuneACCESS, this table holds only the in-frame rearrangements with V and J called that TCRdb kept. Clones are partly lost; checked studies trace under half to an unresolved V gene and leave the rest unexplained. This sample comprises some 50,000 clones, 90% to 95% of them detected only once. 0.8% to 1% of the sample is held by the ten biggest clonotypes. As encoded in the germline V gene, CDR1 is MGHRA while CDR2 is YSYEKL. The CDR3 covers 15 residues, taking in both the cysteine and the phenylalanine. Of all the DNA, just the CDR3 is kept, 45 bases in frame from base 1. V is cut by 0 bases and J by 5 bases, and the space between the germline ends is 10 bases.

The sequence derives from a female donor with multiple sclerosis, enrolled in a pregnancy study. The chain joins TRBV4-1 to TRBJ2-2, and possibly TRBD1, on 6 matching bases. Here the sequenced sample was peripheral blood, taken after pregnancy. In nucleotide form, the sequence is TGCGCCAGCAGCCAAGAAAGTCAGGGGACCGGGGAGCTGTTTTTT. The resulting protein is CASSQESQGTGELFF.